The following is a T cell receptor beta chain sequence with its context. Its antigen is as yet unknown. The data originate from a study of cytomegalovirus exposure and HLA in healthy donors. Study findings and constraints: In a later analysis, TCR association rates varied by HLA locus: DRB1 most, HLA-C fewest. For most TCR beta V segments, an earlier analysis put the productive rate at about 87% or about 30% of the time. Later analysis identified a missense DCLRE1C variant that was linked to TCR beta V- and J-gene trimming.

This CDR3 is 14 amino acids long. With 1 base removed from V and 4 bases from J, the gap between germline ends came to 10 bases. CDR1 is MDHEN and CDR2 is SYDVKM in the germline V gene. In the PCR, 60 Vbeta and 13 Jbeta primers were used. The data were produced by immunoSEQ multiplex PCR, yet TCRdb's version contains in-frame clones alone and is incomplete. The data contain under 150,000 clones, roughly 79% of them singletons. The TCR originated in a woman in her 50s in good health and CMV-seronegative. Sequenced: PBMCs. The chain carries TRBV28 and TRBJ1-1; D uncertain. CDR3 protein: CASSLSFRGTEAFF. The CDR3 DNA sequence: TGTGCCAGCAGTTTATCGTTCCGGGGCACTGAAGCTTTCTTT.